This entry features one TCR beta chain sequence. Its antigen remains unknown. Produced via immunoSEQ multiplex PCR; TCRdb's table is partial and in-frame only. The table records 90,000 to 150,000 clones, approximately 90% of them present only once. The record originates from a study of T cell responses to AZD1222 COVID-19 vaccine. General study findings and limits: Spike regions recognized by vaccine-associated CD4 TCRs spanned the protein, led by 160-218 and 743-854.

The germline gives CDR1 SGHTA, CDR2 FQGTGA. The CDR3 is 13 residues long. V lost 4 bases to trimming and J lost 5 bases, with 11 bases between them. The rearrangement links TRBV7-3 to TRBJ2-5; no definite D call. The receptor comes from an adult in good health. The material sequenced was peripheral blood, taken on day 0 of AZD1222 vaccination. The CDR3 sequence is CASSYLGSETQYF. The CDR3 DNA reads TGTGCCAGCAGCTACCTAGGGTCGGAGACCCAGTACTTC.